This T cell receptor beta chain emerged from a study of regulatory T cells in long-lasting Graves disease. The wider study: Persistent cases took antithyroid drugs over 5 years and stayed TSH receptor antibody positive.

Overall study findings and caveats: Favoring TRBV28, TRBJ1-2 and TRBJ2-5 was a feature seen in persistent disease. Authors noted too few samples as a limitation. Analysis covered peripheral blood alone, not thyroid tissue.

For this clonotype: Its antigen is not identified.

Germline values: CDR1 SEHNR, CDR2 FQNEAQ (reference sequence). Trimming stripped 1 base from V and 5 bases from J, with 14 bases between. The CDR3 is made up of 15 amino acids. Documented time point: persistent/refractory GD, antithyroid drugs over 5 years with positive TRAb. PBMC-extracted RNA yielded the TCR library. iRepertoire HTBI primers and Arm-PCR of CDR3 regions built TCR beta libraries. In TCRdb, the multiplex PCR reads were re-called with MiXCR into one record per CDR3 protein. Among about 660,000 distinct CDR3 sequences listed, about 32% were seen once. V and J are TRBV7-9 and TRBJ1-1, with D maybe TRBD1 (5 bases). The material was peripheral blood mononuclear cells (PBMCs), obtained when the disease was refractory, from a patient treated with antithyroid drugs. The clonotype comes from a female donor with Graves disease. DNA of the CDR3: TGTGCCAGCAGCTTAGTTCAGGGAGCGTTGACTGAAGCTTTCTTT. This translates into CASSLVQGALTEAFF.